The 9 T cell receptor beta chains given below trace back to one sample, sequenced in a study of T cell repertoires in aging, cancer and after chemotherapy. TRB rearrangements spanning V, D and J were amplified using mixed TRB-A/B primers. From the multiplex PCR reads, TCRdb called clonotypes with MiXCR, one entry per CDR3 protein. This sample has roughly 5,000 distinct CDR3 sequences, with about two thirds found just once. Amplification of TCR beta used genomic DNA extracted from peripheral blood. The sequencing input was blood. These receptors were taken from a human donor with a solid tumor.

The genes are TRBV11-3 and TRBJ1-1; D is possibly TRBD1 (6 bases). V was clipped by 4 bases and J by 1 base, with 13 bases between them. The CDR3 is made up of 15 amino acids. Germline V gene sequence: CDR1 SGHNT, CDR2 YENEEA. The CDR3 sequence is CASSSETGWNTEAFF. CDR3 DNA: TGTGCCAGCAGCTCGGAGACAGGCTGGAACACTGAAGCTTTCTTT. The full variable domain, in which reference TRBV11-3 and TRBJ1-1 provide the parts outside the CDR3, is EAGVVQSPRYKIIEKKQPVAFWCNPISGHNTLYWYLQNLGQGPELLIRYENEEAVDDSQLPKDRFSAERLKGVDSTLKIQPAELGDSAVYLCASSSETGWNTEAFFGQGTRLTVV.

The chain joins TRBV20-1 to TRBJ1-3, with 7 bases fitting TRBD1. The CDR3 length is 16 residues. The V gene's germline CDR1 is DFQATT and CDR2 SNEGSKA (reference sequence). J was trimmed by 1 base and V by 1 base; bases with no gene match: 7. The CDR3 region is CSARAAQGLSGNTIYF. The CDR3 nucleotides read TGCAGTGCTAGAGCAGCACAGGGGTTATCTGGAAACACCATATATTTT.

The chain has TRBV5-6 and TRBJ2-1; 10 bases map to TRBD2. This CDR3 is built from 16 residues. V shed 0 bases and J 7 bases; nucleotides not matched to a gene: 7. Germline CDR1 reads SGHDT; CDR2 reads YYEEEE. CDR3 amino acids: CASSLGSGGDGNEQFF. The CDR3 region has the DNA TGTGCCAGCAGCTTGGGAAGCGGGGGGGATGGGAATGAGCAGTTCTTC.

This clonotype was detected a few times. The chain is built from TRBV6-1 and TRBJ1-2, with D possibly TRBD1 on 6 matching bases. There are 15 residues in the CDR3. Germline CDR1 is MNHNS and CDR2 is SASEGT. Trimming shortened V by 7 bases and J by 0 bases, and 15 bases separated the two germline ends. The CDR3 bases are TGTGCCAGCACCGGGGGGCGGGAGACTAACTATGGCTACACCTTC. Translating it yields CASTGGRETNYGYTF.

The chain has TRBV11-3 and TRBJ1-1; 8 nucleotides agree with TRBD1. The CDR3 runs 13 residues. The J segment lost 5 bases and the V segment lost 5 bases, leaving 4 bases of the junction unmatched. Germline CDR1 and CDR2: SGHNT and YENEEA. This CDR3 reads CASSPGGFTEAFF. The CDR3 nucleotides read TGTGCCAGCAGCCCAGGGGGCTTTACTGAAGCTTTCTTT.

The chain employs TRBV11-2 and TRBJ2-2, with 11 bases matching TRBD2. The V segment lost 0 bases and the J segment 5 bases; nucleotides outside the gene matches: 2. The CDR3 length is 16 residues. CDR1 is SGHAT, CDR2 FQNNGV, per germline. In nucleotides, the CDR3 is TGTGCCAGCAGCTTAGAGGCTAGCGGGAGGACCGGGGAGCTGTTTTTT. The encoded protein is CASSLEASGRTGELFF.

The chain has TRBV27 and TRBJ1-2; no firm D call. The V and J ends lost 5 bases and 7 bases respectively, with 17 bases between them. Germline values: CDR1 MNHEY, CDR2 SMNVEV (reference sequence). This CDR3 comprises 14 residues. Written as DNA, the CDR3 is TGTGCCAGCAGTCTCTATAGGACCTCCGCTGGCTACACCTTC. This sequence encodes CASSLYRTSAGYTF.

The chain links TRBV7-6 to TRBJ1-4, with D hard to call. Germline V gene data show CDR1 as SGHVS and CDR2 as FNYEAQ. This CDR3 is 16 amino acids long. V was shortened by 5 bases and J by 1 base, with 14 bases between the two germline ends. The CDR3 sequence: CASSRTGLLTNEKLFF. The DNA of the CDR3 is TGTGCCAGCAGCAGAACCGGGCTCCTAACTAATGAAAAACTGTTTTTT.

The rearrangement links TRBV6-5 to TRBJ1-2, with 11 positions matching TRBD1. This CDR3 contains 17 residues. The germline V gene has CDR1 MNHEY and CDR2 SVGAGI. V gave up 0 bases and J gave up 5 bases; unmatched junction bases: 8. CDR3 residues: CASSYSIGTGGSYGYTF. The CDR3 nucleotides read TGTGCCAGCAGTTACTCGATCGGGACAGGGGGAAGTTATGGCTACACCTTC.